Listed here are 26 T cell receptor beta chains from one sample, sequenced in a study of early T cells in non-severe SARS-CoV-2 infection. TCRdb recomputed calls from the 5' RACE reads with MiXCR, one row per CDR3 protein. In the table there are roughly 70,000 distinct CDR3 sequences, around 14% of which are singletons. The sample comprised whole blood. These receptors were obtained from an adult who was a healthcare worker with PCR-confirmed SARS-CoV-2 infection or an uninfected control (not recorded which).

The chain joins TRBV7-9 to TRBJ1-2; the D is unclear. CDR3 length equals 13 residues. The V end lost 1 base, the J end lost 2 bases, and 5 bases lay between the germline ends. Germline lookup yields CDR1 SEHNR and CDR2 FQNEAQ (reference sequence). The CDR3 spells CASSLEANYGYTF. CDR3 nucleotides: TGTGCCAGCAGCTTAGAGGCGAACTATGGCTACACCTTC.

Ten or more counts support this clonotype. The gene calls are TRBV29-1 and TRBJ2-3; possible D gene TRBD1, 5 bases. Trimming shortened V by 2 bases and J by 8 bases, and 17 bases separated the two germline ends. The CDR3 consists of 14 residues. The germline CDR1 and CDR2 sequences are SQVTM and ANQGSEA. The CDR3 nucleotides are TGCAGCGTTGAAAGGGGCAGGGCCCCCGGTACGCAGTATTTT. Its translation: CSVERGRAPGTQYF.

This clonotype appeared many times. CDR3 region: CASTLTGTGGDWYGYTF. The CDR3 bases are TGTGCCAGCACCCTCACCGGGACAGGGGGCGATTGGTACGGCTACACCTTC. V gene TRBV5-5 combines with J gene TRBJ1-2; the match to TRBD1 covers 12 bases. The V gene end was trimmed by 6 bases and the J gene end by 8 bases; junction bases not matched to a gene: 17. Looked up from germline, CDR1 is SGHKS and CDR2 is YYEKEE (reference sequence). The CDR3 is 17 amino acids.

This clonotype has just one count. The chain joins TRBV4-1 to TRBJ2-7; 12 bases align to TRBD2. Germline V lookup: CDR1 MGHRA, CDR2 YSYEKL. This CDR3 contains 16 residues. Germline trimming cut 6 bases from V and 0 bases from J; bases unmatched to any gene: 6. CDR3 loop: CASRRTSGTSSYEQYF. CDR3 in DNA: TGCGCCAGCAGGCGGACTAGCGGGACCAGCTCCTACGAGCAGTACTTC.

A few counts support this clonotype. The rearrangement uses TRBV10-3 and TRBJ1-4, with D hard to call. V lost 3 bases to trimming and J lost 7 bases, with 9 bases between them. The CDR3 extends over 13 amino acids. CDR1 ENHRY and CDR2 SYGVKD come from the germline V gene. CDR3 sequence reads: CAISDSISEKLFF. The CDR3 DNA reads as TGTGCCATCAGTGATTCGATTAGTGAAAAACTGTTTTTT.

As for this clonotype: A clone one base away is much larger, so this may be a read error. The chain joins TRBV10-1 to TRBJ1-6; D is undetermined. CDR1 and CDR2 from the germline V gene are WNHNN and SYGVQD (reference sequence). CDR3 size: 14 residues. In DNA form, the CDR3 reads TGCTCCAGCAGTGAGAGTTGGGCAAATTCACCCCTCCACTTT. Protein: CSSSESWANSPLHF.

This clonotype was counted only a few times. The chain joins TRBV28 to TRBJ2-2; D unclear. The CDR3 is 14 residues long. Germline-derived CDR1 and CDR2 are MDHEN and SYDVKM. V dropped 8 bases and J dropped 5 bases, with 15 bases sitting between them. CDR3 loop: CASGPLTVTGELFF. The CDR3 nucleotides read TGTGCCAGCGGACCCCTAACAGTGACCGGGGAGCTGTTTTTT.

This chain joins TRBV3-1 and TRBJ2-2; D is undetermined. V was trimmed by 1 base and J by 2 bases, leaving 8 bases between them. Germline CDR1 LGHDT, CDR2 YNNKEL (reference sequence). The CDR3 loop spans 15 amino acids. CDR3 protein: CASSQGRANTGELFF. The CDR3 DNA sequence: TGTGCCAGCAGCCAAGGAAGGGCTAACACCGGGGAGCTGTTTTTT.

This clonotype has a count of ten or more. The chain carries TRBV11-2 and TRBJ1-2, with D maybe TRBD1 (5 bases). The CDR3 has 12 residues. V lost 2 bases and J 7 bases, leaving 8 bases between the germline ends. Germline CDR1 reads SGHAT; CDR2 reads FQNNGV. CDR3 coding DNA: TGTGCCAGCAGCTTATCCAGGGCTGGCTACACCTTC. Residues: CASSLSRAGYTF.

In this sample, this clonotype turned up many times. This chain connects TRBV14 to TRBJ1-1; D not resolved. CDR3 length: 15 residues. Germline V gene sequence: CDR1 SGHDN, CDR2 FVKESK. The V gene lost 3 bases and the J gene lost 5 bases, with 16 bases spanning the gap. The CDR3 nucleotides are TGTGCCAGCAGCCACCATGGACCGGGAAGGACTGAAGCTTTCTTT. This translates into CASSHHGPGRTEAFF.

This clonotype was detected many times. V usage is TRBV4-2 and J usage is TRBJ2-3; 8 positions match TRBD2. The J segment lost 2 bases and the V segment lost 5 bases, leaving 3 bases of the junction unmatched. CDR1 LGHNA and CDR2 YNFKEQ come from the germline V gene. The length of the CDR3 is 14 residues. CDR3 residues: CASSEREYTDTQYF. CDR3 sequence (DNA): TGTGCCAGCAGCGAGCGGGAGTACACAGATACGCAGTATTTT.

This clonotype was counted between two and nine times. The CDR3 protein is CASKVGGTDTQYF. CDR3 DNA sequence: TGTGCCAGCAAGGTCGGGGGCACAGATACGCAGTATTTT. The V gene is TRBV2, the J gene TRBJ2-3; D might be TRBD2 (5 bases). The CDR3 covers 13 residues. The V gene's germline CDR1 is SNHLY and CDR2 FYNNEI. V was cut by 7 bases and J by 1 base, with 9 bases left in between.

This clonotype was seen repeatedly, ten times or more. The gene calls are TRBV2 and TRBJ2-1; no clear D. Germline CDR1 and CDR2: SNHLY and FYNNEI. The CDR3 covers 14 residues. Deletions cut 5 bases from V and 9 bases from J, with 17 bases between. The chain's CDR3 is CASSPTVKVGEQFF. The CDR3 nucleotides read TGTGCCAGCAGTCCCACAGTGAAAGTTGGTGAGCAGTTCTTC.

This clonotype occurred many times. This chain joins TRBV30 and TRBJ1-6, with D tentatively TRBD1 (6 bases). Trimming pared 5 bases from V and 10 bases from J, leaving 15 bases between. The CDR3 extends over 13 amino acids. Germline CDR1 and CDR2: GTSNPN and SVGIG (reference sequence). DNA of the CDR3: TGTGCCTGGCAAACCGGGACATCCTCACCCCTCCACTTT. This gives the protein CAWQTGTSSPLHF.

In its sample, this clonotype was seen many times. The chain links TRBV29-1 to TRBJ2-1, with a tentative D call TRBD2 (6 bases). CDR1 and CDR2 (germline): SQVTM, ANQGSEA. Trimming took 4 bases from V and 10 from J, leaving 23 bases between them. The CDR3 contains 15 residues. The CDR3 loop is CSVGLARAAEGEQFF. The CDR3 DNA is TGCAGCGTTGGTCTAGCGCGCGCTGCCGAAGGCGAGCAGTTCTTC.

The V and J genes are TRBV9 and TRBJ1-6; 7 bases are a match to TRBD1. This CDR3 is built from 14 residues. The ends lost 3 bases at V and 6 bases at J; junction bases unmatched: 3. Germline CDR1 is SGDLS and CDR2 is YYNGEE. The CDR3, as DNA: TGTGCCAGCAGCGCCGGGACAGTTAATTCACCCCTCCACTTT. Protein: CASSAGTVNSPLHF.

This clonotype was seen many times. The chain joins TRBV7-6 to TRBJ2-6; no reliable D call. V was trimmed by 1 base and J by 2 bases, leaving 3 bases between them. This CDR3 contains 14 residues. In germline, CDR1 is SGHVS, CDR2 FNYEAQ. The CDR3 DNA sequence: TGTGCCAGCAGCTTAGAGCCTGGGGCCAACGTCCTGACTTTC. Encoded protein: CASSLEPGANVLTF. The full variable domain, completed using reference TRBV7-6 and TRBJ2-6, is GAGVSQSPRYKVTKRGQDVALRCDPISGHVSLYWYRQALGQGPEFLTYFNYEAQQDKSGLPNDRFSAERPEGSISTLTIQRTEQRDSAMYRCASSLEPGANVLTFGAGSRLTVL.

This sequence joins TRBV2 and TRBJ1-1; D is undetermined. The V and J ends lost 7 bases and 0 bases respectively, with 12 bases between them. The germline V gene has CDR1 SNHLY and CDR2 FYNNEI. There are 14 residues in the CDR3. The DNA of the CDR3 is TGTGCCAGCACACCACAGATACTGAACACTGAAGCTTTCTTT. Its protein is CASTPQILNTEAFF.

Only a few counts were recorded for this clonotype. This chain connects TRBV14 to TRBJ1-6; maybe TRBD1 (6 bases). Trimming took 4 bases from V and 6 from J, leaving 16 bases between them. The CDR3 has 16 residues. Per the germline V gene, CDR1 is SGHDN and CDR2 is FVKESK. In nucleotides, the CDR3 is TGTGCCAGCAGCCTTTCCGGGGGGCAGCCTAATTCACCCCTCCACTTT. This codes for CASSLSGGQPNSPLHF.

DNA for the CDR3: TGCAGTATTATCGCAACTAATGAAAAACTGTTTTTT. The encoded protein is CSIIATNEKLFF. The chain joins TRBV20-1 to TRBJ1-4, with unresolved D. With 8 bases removed from V and 0 bases from J, the gap between germline ends came to 7 bases. CDR1 and CDR2 from the germline V gene are DFQATT and SNEGSKA (reference sequence). The CDR3 runs to 12 residues.

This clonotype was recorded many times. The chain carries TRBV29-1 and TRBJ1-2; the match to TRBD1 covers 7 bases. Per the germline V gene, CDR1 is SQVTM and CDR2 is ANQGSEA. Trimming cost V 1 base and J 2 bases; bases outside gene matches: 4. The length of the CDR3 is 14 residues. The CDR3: CSVEGQGLNYGYTF. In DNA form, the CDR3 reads TGCAGCGTTGAAGGACAGGGCCTAAACTATGGCTACACCTTC.

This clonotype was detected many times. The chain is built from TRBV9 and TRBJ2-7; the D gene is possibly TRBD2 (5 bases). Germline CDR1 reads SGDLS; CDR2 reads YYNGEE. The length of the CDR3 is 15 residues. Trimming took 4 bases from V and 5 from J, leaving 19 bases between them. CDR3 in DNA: TGTGCCAGCAGCCCTCGGGTTAGCGCCGGCCACGAGCAGTACTTC. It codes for CASSPRVSAGHEQYF.

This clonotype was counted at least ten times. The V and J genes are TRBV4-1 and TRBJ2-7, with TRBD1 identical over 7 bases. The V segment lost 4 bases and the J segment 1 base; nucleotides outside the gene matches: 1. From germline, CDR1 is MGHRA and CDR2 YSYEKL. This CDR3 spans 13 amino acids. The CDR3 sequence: CASSRDSSYEQYF. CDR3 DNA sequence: TGCGCCAGCAGCCGGGACAGTTCCTACGAGCAGTACTTC.

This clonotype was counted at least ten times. The CDR3 coding sequence is TGCAGAGCAACAGGGTTGAGAAATGAGCAGTTCTTC. This gives the protein CRATGLRNEQFF. This chain links TRBV29-1 with TRBJ2-1, with D possibly being TRBD1 (6 bases). Germline CDR1 and CDR2: SQVTM and ANQGSEA. The CDR3 sequence is 12 residues long.

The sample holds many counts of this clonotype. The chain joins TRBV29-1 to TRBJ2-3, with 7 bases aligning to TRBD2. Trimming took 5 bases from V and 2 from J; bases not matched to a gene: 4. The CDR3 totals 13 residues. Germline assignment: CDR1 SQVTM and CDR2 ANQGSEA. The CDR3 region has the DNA TGCAGCGTTAAGCGGGGCCTCACAGATACGCAGTATTTT. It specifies CSVKRGLTDTQYF.

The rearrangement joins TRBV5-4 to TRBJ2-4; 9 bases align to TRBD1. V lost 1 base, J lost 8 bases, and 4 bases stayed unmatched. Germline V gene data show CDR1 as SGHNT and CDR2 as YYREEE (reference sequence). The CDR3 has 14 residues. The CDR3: CASSLKQGADIQYF. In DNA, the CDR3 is TGTGCCAGCAGCTTGAAACAGGGGGCGGACATTCAGTACTTC.